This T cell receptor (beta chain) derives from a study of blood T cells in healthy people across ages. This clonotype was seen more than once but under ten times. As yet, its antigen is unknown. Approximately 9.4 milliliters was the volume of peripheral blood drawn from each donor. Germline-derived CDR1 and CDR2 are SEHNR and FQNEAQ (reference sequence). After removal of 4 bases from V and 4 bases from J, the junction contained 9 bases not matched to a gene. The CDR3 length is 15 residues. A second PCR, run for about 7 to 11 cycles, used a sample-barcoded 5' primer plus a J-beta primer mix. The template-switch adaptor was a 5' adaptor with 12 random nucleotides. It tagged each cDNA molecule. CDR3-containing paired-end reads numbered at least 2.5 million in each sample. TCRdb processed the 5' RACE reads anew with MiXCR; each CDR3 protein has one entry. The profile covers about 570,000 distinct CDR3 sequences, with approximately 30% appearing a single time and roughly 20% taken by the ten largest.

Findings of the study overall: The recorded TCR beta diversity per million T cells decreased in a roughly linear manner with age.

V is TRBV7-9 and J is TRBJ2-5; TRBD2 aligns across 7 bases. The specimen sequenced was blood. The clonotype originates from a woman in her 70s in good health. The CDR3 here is CASSSKAGRAETQYF. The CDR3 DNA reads TGTGCCAGCAGCTCCAAAGCGGGGAGGGCAGAGACCCAGTACTTC. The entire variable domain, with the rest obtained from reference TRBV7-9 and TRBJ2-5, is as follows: DTGVSQNPRHKITKRGQNVTFRCDPISEHNRLYWYRQTLGQGPEFLTYFQNEAQLEKSRLLSDRFSAERPKGSFSTLEIQRTEQGDSAMYLCASSSKAGRAETQYFGPGTRLLVL.